These T cell receptor beta chains were read from a single sample in a study of T cells in localized non-small cell lung cancer. Method: immunoSEQ multiplex PCR; TCRdb's copy keeps in-frame clones and lacks some. The sample shows 45,000 to 55,000 clones, about 72% of them seen only once. Here the sequenced sample was peripheral blood, taken before any cancer treatment. The receptors here all came from a man between 40 and 70 years old with stage I squamous cell lung carcinoma. CDR3s include the opening cysteine and the closing phenylalanine or tryptophan. D genes are given only for firm matches. Clone size is stated in some rows and not others, as once, few, many or a class when expanded.

TRBJ1-5	-	few	TRBV9	TGTGCCAGCAGCCCAGGGGCAGGGGTTGGACAGCCCCAGCATTTT	CASSPGAGVGQPQHF
TRBJ1-1	-	-	TRBV6-1	TGTGCCAGCAGTGAGACGGGGAACACTGAAGCTTTCTTT	CASSETGNTEAFF
TRBJ2-5	TRBD2	-	TRBV9	TGTGCCAGCAGCGTAACGCGGGGGGTAGAGACCCAGTACTTC	CASSVTRGVETQYF
TRBJ2-3	-	-	TRBV6-5	TGTGCCAGCAGTTACTCTTCGGGGCTAGCCACAGATACGCAGTATTTT	CASSYSSGLATDTQYF
TRBJ2-6	-	-	TRBV15	TGTGCCACCAGCCCCCGGAGGCCGACAGAGTCTGGGGCCAACGTCCTGACTTTC	CATSPRRPTESGANVLTF
TRBJ2-5	-	-	TRBV5-4	TGTGCCAGCAGCATCCAGGGGCGGCAAGAGACCCAGTACTTC	CASSIQGRQETQYF
TRBJ1-6	-	few	TRBV28	TGTGCCAGCAGTTTAGGGGGCGCCCAAACACCCCTCCACTTT	CASSLGGAQTPLHF
TRBJ1-2	-	-	TRBV14	TGTGCCAGCAGCCGACTGGGACCTGCCCTCTTC	CASSRLGPALF
TRBJ2-7	TRBD1	-	TRBV5-4	TGTGCCAGCAAGCGGGCCGGGACAGGGGGGATCGACGAGCAGTACTTC	CASKRAGTGGIDEQYF
TRBJ2-7	-	-	TRBV5-5	TGTGCCAGCAGCTTGGACAGCACCTACGAGCAGTACTTC	CASSLDSTYEQYF
TRBJ1-3	-	-	TRBV18	TGTGCCAGCTCACCCCGGGAGCGTGGAAACACCATATATTTT	CASSPRERGNTIYF
TRBJ2-5	-	-	TRBV7-8	TGTGCCAGCAGCTTAGGTGGGGCTAGCTCTGGAGAGACCCAGTACTTC	CASSLGGASSGETQYF
TRBJ1-6	-	-	TRBV18	TGTGCCAGCTCACTTGGGGGGAACGGCTATAATTCACCCCTCCACTTT	CASSLGGNGYNSPLHF
TRBJ2-5	-	-	TRBV5-4	TGTGCCAGCAGCTCGGGGAAGGGGCAGGGGGAGACCCAGTACTTC	CASSSGKGQGETQYF
TRBJ1-4	-	-	TRBV5-1	TGCGCCAGCAGCTCCCCGTCGAGTGGGGAAAAACTGTTTTTT	CASSSPSSGEKLFF
TRBJ2-7	TRBD1	-	TRBV7-8	TGTGCCAGCAGCTTTGGACAGGGTCTAGGCTCCCAGTACTTC	CASSFGQGLGSQYF
TRBJ2-1	TRBD1	-	TRBV19	TGTGCCACCGGGACAGGGGTCAATGAGCAGTTCTTC	CATGTGVNEQFF
TRBJ1-1	-	-	TRBV11-2	TGTGCCAGCAGCTTGAGGAACACTGAAGCTTTCTTT	CASSLRNTEAFF
TRBJ1-1	-	-	TRBV27	TGTGCCAGCAGCAAAAAGCCCTCAGGGGAAGCTTTCTTT	CASSKKPSGEAFF
TRBJ2-7	-	-	TRBV2	TGTGCCAGCAGCGGGACAAGCTCCTACGAGCAGTACTTC	CASSGTSSYEQYF
TRBJ1-1	TRBD1	-	TRBV28	TGTGCCAGCAGTCGGACCCGGAACAGGGGGCGCGACACTGAAGCTTTCTTT	CASSRTRNRGRDTEAFF
TRBJ1-3	-	-	TRBV6-5	TGTGCCAGCACAGTAGGGAATGGAAACACCATATATTTT	CASTVGNGNTIYF
TRBJ1-5	-	few	TRBV7-2	TGTGCCAGCAGCACGGACGTGAACCAGCCCCAGCATTTT	CASSTDVNQPQHF
TRBJ1-1	TRBD1	-	TRBV2	TGTGCCAGCACCAAAACAGGGGGCTACGGCACTGAAGCTTTCTTT	CASTKTGGYGTEAFF
TRBJ1-6	TRBD1	-	TRBV11-2	TGTGCCAGCAGCACGAGACAGGGGCTGCGGTCCTATAATTCACCCCTCCACTTT	CASSTRQGLRSYNSPLHF
TRBJ2-1	-	-	TRBV5-6	TGTGCCAGCAGCTTTGATTCGAATGAGCAGTTCTTC	CASSFDSNEQFF
TRBJ2-3	-	-	TRBV28	TGTGCCAGCAGACCTGGTACTAGCACAGATACGCAGTATTTT	CASRPGTSTDTQYF
TRBJ2-7	-	-	TRBV7-2	TGTGCCAGCAGTTCGAACAGGGACGCCGAGCAGTACTTC	CASSSNRDAEQYF
TRBJ1-2	-	once	TRBV10-3	TGTGCCACCAATGGTGGATTCAACGGCTATGGCTACACCTTC	CATNGGFNGYGYTF
TRBJ2-7	-	once	TRBV30	TGTGCCTGGAGTGTAAAAGCCGAGCAGTACTTC	CAWSVKAEQYF
TRBJ1-2	-	-	TRBV9	TGTGCCAGCAGTCGTCGGGAGTATGGCTACACCTTC	CASSRREYGYTF
TRBJ1-5	-	once	TRBV5-8	TGTGCCAGCAGCTTGGGGGGCAGGGGCGTCAATCAGCCCCAGCATTTT	CASSLGGRGVNQPQHF